This T cell receptor beta chain emerged from a study of breast tumors, draining lymph nodes, adjacent tissues. This clonotype was seen ten or more times. Its antigen remains unidentified. TCRdb itself ran the multiplex PCR reads through MiXCR, one entry per CDR3 protein. The sample has 150,000 to 250,000 distinct CDR3 sequences; around 33% are singletons. Samples came from axillary lymph nodes draining the breast cancer. Whole-study results and caveats: Luminal-like breast cancer showed significantly greater tumor-nontumor repertoire similarity than basal-like breast cancer did. That most tumor T cells come from lymph nodes remained unproven. The data were judged consistent with most tumor T cells coming from lymph node and expanding in tumor.

Sequenced material: axillary lymph node tissue. This receptor was obtained from a female donor with breast cancer. Some clones in this sample may be carry-over from other donors' samples.

The DNA of the CDR3 is TGTGCCAGCAGTTTAGGGGGGGCGGGGGAACCCCTCCACTTT. It is translated as CASSLGGAGEPLHF. The chain uses TRBV12-3 or TRBV12-4 and TRBJ1-6; D is possibly TRBD1 (6 bases). V was shortened by 1 base and J by 12 bases, with 13 bases between the two germline ends. CDR3 length: 14 residues.